The next 11 T cell receptor beta chains were all read from a single sample in a study of T cell responses to AZD1222 COVID-19 vaccine. Sequenced by immunoSEQ multiplex PCR; TCRdb stores in-frame clones only, minus some. The data contain about 84,000 clones, about 86% of them seen just once; the ten biggest clones take up less than 6.5%. The source was peripheral blood, collected 28 days after the second AZD1222 dose. These receptors were collected from an adult who received the AZD1222 COVID-19 vaccine.

This clone was observed once. The rearrangement joins TRBV19 to TRBJ1-6, with 7 bases identical to TRBD1. Germline CDR1 LNHDA, CDR2 SQIVND (reference sequence). The CDR3 is made up of 15 amino acids. Trimming cost V 6 bases and J 8 bases; bases outside gene matches: 10. This CDR3 reads CASRATGVSDSPLHF. Written as DNA, the CDR3 is TGTGCCAGTAGGGCCACAGGGGTTAGTGATTCACCCCTCCACTTT.

This chain uses TRBV6-5 with TRBJ2-7, with D possibly being TRBD1 or TRBD2 (5 bases each). V dropped 5 bases and J dropped 6 bases, with 11 bases sitting between them. Germline lookup yields CDR1 MNHEY and CDR2 SVGAGI. The CDR3 is made up of 12 amino acids. The CDR3 protein is CASSRDGGEQYF. For the CDR3, the DNA is TGTGCCAGCAGTAGGGACGGCGGCGAGCAGTACTTC.

The chain employs TRBV15 and TRBJ1-3; D gene uncertain. Trimming removed 1 base from V and 0 bases from J, with 7 bases in between. CDR1 LNHNV and CDR2 YYDKDF come from the germline V gene (reference sequence). The CDR3 covers 15 residues. CDR3 loop: CATSRAGGSGNTIYF. The CDR3, as DNA: TGTGCCACCAGCAGAGCGGGTGGCTCTGGAAACACCATATATTTT.

The V and J genes are TRBV7-8 and TRBJ1-5, with a possible D match to TRBD1 (5 bases). Germline V gene sequence: CDR1 SGHVS, CDR2 FQNEAQ. V was shortened by 5 bases and J by 3 bases, with 17 bases between the two germline ends. CDR3 length: 16 residues. The CDR3 protein is CASSQGAAASNQPQHF. The CDR3 DNA reads as TGTGCCAGCAGCCAAGGGGCGGCAGCTTCCAATCAGCCCCAGCATTTT.

This rearrangement joins TRBV4-2 to TRBJ2-2; D unresolved. Germline values: CDR1 LGHNA, CDR2 YNFKEQ. V lost 0 bases and J lost 6, with 5 bases in between. The CDR3 sequence is 13 residues long. CDR3 coding DNA: TGTGCCAGCAGCCAAGATGTGGCCGGGGAGCTGTTTTTT. This codes for CASSQDVAGELFF.

This chain connects TRBV11-2 to TRBJ2-3, with D possibly being TRBD2 (5 bases). V was trimmed by 5 bases and J by 5 bases, leaving 20 bases between them. The CDR3 loop spans 16 amino acids. Germline V gives CDR1 SGHAT, CDR2 FQNNGV. This chain's CDR3 is CASSGPRTPKGDTQYF. The CDR3 coding sequence is TGTGCCAGCAGCGGCCCGCGGACTCCGAAGGGAGATACGCAGTATTTT.

The chain employs TRBV11-2 and TRBJ1-2; possibly TRBD1 for D (6 bases). Per germline, CDR1 SGHAT and CDR2 FQNNGV. CDR3 size: 17 residues. Trimming stripped 0 bases from V and 0 bases from J, with 14 bases between. The CDR3 sequence: CASSLELTGTTNYGYTF. The DNA for the CDR3 is TGTGCCAGCAGCTTAGAGCTAACAGGGACCACTAACTATGGCTACACCTTC.

V and J are TRBV10-3 and TRBJ1-4, with D uncertain. This CDR3 has 12 amino acids. Germline loops: CDR1 ENHRY, CDR2 SYGVKD. Trimming stripped 0 bases from V and 8 bases from J, with 4 bases between. DNA for the CDR3: TGTGCCATCAGTGAGTCCAGCGAAAAACTGTTTTTT. This translates into CAISESSEKLFF.

A few counts support this clone. The chain uses TRBV3-1 (or the pseudogene TRBV3-2) and TRBJ2-1, with a possible D match to TRBD2 (6 bases). V was trimmed by 2 bases and J by 9 bases, leaving 8 bases between them. The germline V gene encodes CDR1 LGHDT and CDR2 YNNKEL (reference sequence). There are 12 residues in the CDR3. The CDR3: CASSQRGIEQFF. As DNA, the CDR3 is TGTGCCAGCAGCCAACGGGGGATTGAGCAGTTCTTC.

V gene TRBV7-2 combines with J gene TRBJ1-5; 9 bases fit TRBD1. This CDR3 spans 15 amino acids. Per the germline V gene, CDR1 is SGHTA and CDR2 is FQGNSA. With 5 bases clipped from V and 9 bases from J, the junction kept 11 bases outside the gene matches. CDR3 amino acids: CASSPGGQGIGPQHF. CDR3 sequence (DNA): TGTGCCAGCAGCCCGGGGGGACAGGGAATTGGGCCCCAGCATTTT.

The chain is built from TRBV7-2 and TRBJ2-7; D is perhaps TRBD1 or TRBD2 (7 bases each). Germline V lookup: CDR1 SGHTA, CDR2 FQGNSA. This CDR3 is built from 14 residues. Trimming removed 4 bases from V and 4 bases from J, with 14 bases in between. DNA of the CDR3: TGTGCCAGCAGCTCGACAGGGACTAATTACGAGCAGTACTTC. This gives the protein CASSSTGTNYEQYF.